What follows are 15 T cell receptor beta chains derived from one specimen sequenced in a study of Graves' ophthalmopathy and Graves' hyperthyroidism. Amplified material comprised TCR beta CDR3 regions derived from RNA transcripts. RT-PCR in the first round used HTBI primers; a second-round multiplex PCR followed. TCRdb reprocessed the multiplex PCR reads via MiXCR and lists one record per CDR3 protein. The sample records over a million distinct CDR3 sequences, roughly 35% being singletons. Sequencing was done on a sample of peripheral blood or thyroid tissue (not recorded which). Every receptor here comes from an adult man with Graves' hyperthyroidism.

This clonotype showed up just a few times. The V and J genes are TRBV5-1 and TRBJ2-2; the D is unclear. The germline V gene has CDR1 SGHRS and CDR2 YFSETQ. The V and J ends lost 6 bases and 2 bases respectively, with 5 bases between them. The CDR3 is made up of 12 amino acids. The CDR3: CASKENTGELFF. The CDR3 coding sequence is TGCGCCAGCAAAGAAAACACCGGGGAGCTGTTTTTT.

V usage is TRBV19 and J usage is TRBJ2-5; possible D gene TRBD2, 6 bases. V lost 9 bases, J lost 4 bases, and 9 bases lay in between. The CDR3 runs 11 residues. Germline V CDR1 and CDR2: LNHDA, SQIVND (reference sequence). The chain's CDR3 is CASGSAETQYF. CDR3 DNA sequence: TGTGCCAGCGGGAGTGCAGAGACCCAGTACTTC.

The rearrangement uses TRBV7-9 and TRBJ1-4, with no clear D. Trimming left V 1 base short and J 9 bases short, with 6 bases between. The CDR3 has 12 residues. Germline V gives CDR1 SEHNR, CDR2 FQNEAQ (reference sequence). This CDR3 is CASSLGRKKLFF. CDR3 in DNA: TGTGCCAGCAGCTTAGGCAGGAAAAAACTGTTTTTT.

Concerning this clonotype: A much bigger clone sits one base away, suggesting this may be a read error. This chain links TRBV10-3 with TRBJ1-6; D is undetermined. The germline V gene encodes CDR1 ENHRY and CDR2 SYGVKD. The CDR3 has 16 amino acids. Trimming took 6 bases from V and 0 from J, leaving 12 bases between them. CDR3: CAIRGVTSSYNSPLHF. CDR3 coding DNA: TGTGCCATCAGGGGAGTCACGAGCTCCTATAATTCACCCCTCCACTTT.

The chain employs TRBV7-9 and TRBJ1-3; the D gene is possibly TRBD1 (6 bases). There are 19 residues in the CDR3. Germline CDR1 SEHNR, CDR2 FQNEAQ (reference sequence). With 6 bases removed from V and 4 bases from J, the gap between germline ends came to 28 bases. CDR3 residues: CASRPGGQLKSPAGNTIYF. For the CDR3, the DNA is TGTGCCAGCAGGCCTGGTGGACAGCTCAAATCCCCTGCCGGAAACACCATATATTTT. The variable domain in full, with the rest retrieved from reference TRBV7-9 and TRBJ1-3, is DTGVSQNPRHKITKRGQNVTFRCDPISEHNRLYWYRQTLGQGPEFLTYFQNEAQLEKSRLLSDRFSAERPKGSFSTLEIQRTEQGDSAMYLCASRPGGQLKSPAGNTIYFGEGSWLTVV.

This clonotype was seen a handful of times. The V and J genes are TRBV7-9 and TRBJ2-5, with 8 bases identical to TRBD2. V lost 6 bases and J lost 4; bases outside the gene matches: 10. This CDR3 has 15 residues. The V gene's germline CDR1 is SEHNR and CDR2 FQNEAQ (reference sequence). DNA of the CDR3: TGTGCCAGCAGGCTACTTAGCGGGGTCGGAGAGACCCAGTACTTC. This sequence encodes CASRLLSGVGETQYF. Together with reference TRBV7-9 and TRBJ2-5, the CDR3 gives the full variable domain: DTGVSQNPRHKITKRGQNVTFRCDPISEHNRLYWYRQTLGQGPEFLTYFQNEAQLEKSRLLSDRFSAERPKGSFSTLEIQRTEQGDSAMYLCASRLLSGVGETQYFGPGTRLLVL.

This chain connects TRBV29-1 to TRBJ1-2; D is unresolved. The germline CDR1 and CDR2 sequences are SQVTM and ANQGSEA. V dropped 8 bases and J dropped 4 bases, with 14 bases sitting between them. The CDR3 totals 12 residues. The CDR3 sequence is CSSTSPGYGYTF. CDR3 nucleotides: TGCAGCAGTACTTCCCCAGGCTATGGCTACACCTTC.

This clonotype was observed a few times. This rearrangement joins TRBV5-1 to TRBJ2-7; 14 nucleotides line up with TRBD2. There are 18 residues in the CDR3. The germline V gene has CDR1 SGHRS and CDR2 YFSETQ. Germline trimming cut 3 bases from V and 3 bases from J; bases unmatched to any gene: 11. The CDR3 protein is CASSSGLTSGRAHYEQYF. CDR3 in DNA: TGCGCCAGCAGCTCGGGGCTGACTAGCGGGAGGGCCCACTACGAGCAGTACTTC.

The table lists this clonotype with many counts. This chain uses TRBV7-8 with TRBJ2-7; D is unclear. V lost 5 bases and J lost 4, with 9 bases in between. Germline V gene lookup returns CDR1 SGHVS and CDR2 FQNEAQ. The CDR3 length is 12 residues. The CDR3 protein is CASSPADYEQYF. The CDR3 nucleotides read TGTGCCAGCAGCCCAGCAGATTACGAGCAGTACTTC.

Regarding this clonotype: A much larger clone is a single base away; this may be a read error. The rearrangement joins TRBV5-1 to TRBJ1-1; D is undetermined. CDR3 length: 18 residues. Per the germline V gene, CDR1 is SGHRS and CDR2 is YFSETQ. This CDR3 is CASSPAGRSEQMNTKAFF. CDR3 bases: TGCGCCAGCAGCCCGGCGGGTCGAAGCGAGCAAATGAACACTAAAGCTTTCTTT.

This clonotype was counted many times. CDR3 nucleotide sequence: TGTGCCAGCAGCTTGGAGGCTAGCGTAGGGATGACCCAGTACTTC. Translation gives CASSLEASVGMTQYF. The chain uses TRBV5-6 and TRBJ2-5; maybe TRBD2 (6 bases). This CDR3 is 15 amino acids long. From germline, CDR1 is SGHDT and CDR2 YYEEEE. The V gene lost 0 bases and the J gene lost 7 bases, with 16 bases spanning the gap.

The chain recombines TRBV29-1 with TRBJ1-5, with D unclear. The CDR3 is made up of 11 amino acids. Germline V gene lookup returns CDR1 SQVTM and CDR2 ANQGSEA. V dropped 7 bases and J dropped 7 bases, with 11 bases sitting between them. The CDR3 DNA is TGCAGCGGTTCAGTTGGACAGCCCCAGCATTTT. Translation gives CSGSVGQPQHF. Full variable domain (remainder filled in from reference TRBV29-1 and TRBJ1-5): SAVISQKPSRDICQRGTSLTIQCQVDSQVTMMFWYRQQPGQSLTLIATANQGSEATYESGFVIDKFPISRPNLTFSTLTVSNMSPEDSSIYLCSGSVGQPQHFGDGTRLSIL.

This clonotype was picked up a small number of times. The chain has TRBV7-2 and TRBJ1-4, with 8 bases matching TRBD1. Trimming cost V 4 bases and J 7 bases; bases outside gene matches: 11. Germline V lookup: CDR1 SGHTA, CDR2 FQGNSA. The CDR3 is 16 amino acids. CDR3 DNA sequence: TGTGCCAGCAGCTCGTCTCGGACAGGGTTTGGTGAAAAACTGTTTTTT. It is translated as CASSSSRTGFGEKLFF.

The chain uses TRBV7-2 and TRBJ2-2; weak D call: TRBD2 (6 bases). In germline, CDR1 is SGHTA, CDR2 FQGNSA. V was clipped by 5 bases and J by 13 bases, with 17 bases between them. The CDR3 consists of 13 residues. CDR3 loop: CASSRDSLSPLFF. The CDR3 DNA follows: TGTGCCAGCAGCCGGGACTCCCTCAGTCCGCTGTTTTTT.

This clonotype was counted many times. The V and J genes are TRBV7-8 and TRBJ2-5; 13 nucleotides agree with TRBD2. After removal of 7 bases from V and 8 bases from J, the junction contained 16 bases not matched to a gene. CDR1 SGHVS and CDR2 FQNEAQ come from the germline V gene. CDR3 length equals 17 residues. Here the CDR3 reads CASTPLTRGTSGNTQYF. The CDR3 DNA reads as TGTGCCAGCACCCCCCTAACCCGTGGGACTAGCGGGAACACCCAGTACTTC.